Below, 3 T cell receptor beta chains from the same sample are listed, as sequenced in a study of shared clonotypes between healthy human individuals. Only CD45RO-negative cells positively selected for CCR7 counted as naive CD8 cells, so terminally differentiated effector memory CD45RA+ cells were excluded. Libraries were prepared by immunoSEQ multiplex PCR; TCRdb keeps only in-frame clonotypes and omits some of them. The sample yields some 1,900,000 clones, over 85% seen once. Sequenced input: naive CD8+ T cells sorted from blood. The origin of the receptors is a man between 18 and 35 years old in good health.

The V call is TRBV6-1, the J call TRBJ1-5; the D gene is possibly TRBD1 (5 bases). The CDR3 is made up of 16 amino acids. V was clipped by 2 bases and J by 1 base, with 12 bases between them. CDR1 is MNHNS and CDR2 is SASEGT in the germline V gene. DNA for the CDR3: TGTGCCAGCAGTGAATTGGGGGGGTTGAGCAATCAGCCCCAGCATTTT. It codes for CASSELGGLSNQPQHF.

The chain combines TRBV6-6 with TRBJ2-1; D call uncertain. Germline CDR1 reads MNHNY; CDR2 reads SVGAGI (reference sequence). The CDR3 runs 11 residues. V lost 4 bases and J lost 6, with 4 bases in between. The chain's CDR3 is CASSWGNEQFF. The CDR3 coding sequence is TGTGCCAGCAGTTGGGGCAATGAGCAGTTCTTC.

The chain recombines TRBV25-1 with TRBJ1-3, with D maybe TRBD1 (5 bases). This CDR3 contains 16 residues. V was cut by 2 bases and J by 0 bases, with 11 bases left in between. From germline, CDR1 is MGHDK and CDR2 SYGVNS. The CDR3 DNA is TGTGCCAGCAGTGAAGGGGCACTGCTCTCTGGAAACACCATATATTTT. Translation: CASSEGALLSGNTIYF.